The source of this T cell receptor (beta chain) is a study of T-cell reconstitution after alpha-beta-depleted transplantation in children. Regarding the study as a whole: Some patients owed their high day-60 TCRbeta diversity to surviving recipient T cells and thymic progenitors. By one year post-transplant, T-cell counts and diversity largely arose from T cells that were newly produced. Several hundred expanded graft clones reportedly supplied alpha-beta T cells about two months after transplant.

Construction of the TCRbeta library involved unique molecular identifiers. TCRdb analysed the PCR reads with MiXCR anew, one entry per CDR3 protein. The table includes about 460,000 distinct CDR3 sequences, about an eighth detected once. Trimming removed 5 bases at V and 0 bases at J, with 19 bases between. This CDR3 region has 17 residues. Turning to this clonotype: Its target is unknown.

The sequencing used PBMCs, mostly from graft donor cells, collected 180 days after TCRalphabeta/CD19-depleted stem cell transplant. The receptor comes from a female patient under 10 years old who had a stem cell transplant for aplastic anemia, so the T cells may come from the graft donor. This rearrangement joins TRBV12-3 or TRBV12-4 to TRBJ1-1, with D possibly matching TRBD1 (5 bases). In nucleotides, the CDR3 is TGTGCCAGCAGTCCCTTAAGACGGACGGACATGAACACTGAAGCTTTCTTT. This encodes CASSPLRRTDMNTEAFF.